A selection of T cell receptor beta chains follows, all from one sample in a study of CD8+ T cells in alopecia areata. Clones were sequenced by immunoSEQ multiplex PCR, and TCRdb holds only the in-frame ones, with some missing. This table has 180,000 or so clones, 65% to 75% appearing once. Specimen: CD8+ T cells sorted from blood, collected at week 0. Receptors were obtained from a human donor with alopecia areata. The conserved cysteine and the conserved F or W are not part of the CDR3 here.

J gene: TRBJ1-6
V gene: TRBV19
CDR3 protein: ASSMAPRVNSPLH

J gene: TRBJ1-1
V gene: TRBV7-9
CDR3 protein: ASSRPGTANTEAF

J gene: TRBJ1-1
V gene: TRBV6-5
CDR3 protein: AGSYRMNTEAF

J gene: TRBJ1-6
V gene: TRBV5-6
CDR3 protein: ASSLDIGINDNSPLH

J gene: TRBJ2-5
V gene: TRBV13
CDR3 protein: ASSPSGETQY

J gene: TRBJ1-6
V gene: TRBV5-1
CDR3 protein: ASKRWGWISPLH

J gene: TRBJ1-1
V gene: TRBV25-1
CDR3 protein: ASSEYDKAGRAGAF

J gene: TRBJ1-1
V gene: TRBV29-1
CDR3 protein: SVVLGEAF

J gene: TRBJ2-1
V gene: TRBV13
CDR3 protein: ASSLLAGGDEQF

J gene: TRBJ2-4
V gene: TRBV10-3
CDR3 protein: ATGTDSKNIQY

J gene: TRBJ2-7
V gene: TRBV4-1
CDR3 protein: ASSQDHRDYYEQY

J gene: TRBJ1-2
V gene: TRBV27
CDR3 protein: ASRSSAPGYT

J gene: TRBJ2-4
V gene: TRBV2
CDR3 protein: ASSETDIQY

J gene: TRBJ1-6
V gene: TRBV23-1
CDR3 protein: ARTSSQSRAGENSPLH

J gene: TRBJ2-7
V gene: TRBV10-2
CDR3 protein: ASSLDGSYEQY

J gene: TRBJ2-5
V gene: TRBV10-2
CDR3 protein: ASSDWEGETQY

J gene: TRBJ2-7
V gene: TRBV10-2
CDR3 protein: ASTDSGQTYEQY

J gene: TRBJ2-2
V gene: TRBV5-6
CDR3 protein: ASSLPGTNTGELF

J gene: TRBJ2-3
V gene: TRBV6-1
CDR3 protein: ATTGPGTDTQY

J gene: TRBJ2-7
V gene: TRBV29-1
CDR3 protein: SVGKGPSYEQY

J gene: TRBJ2-3
V gene: TRBV19
CDR3 protein: ASSILTADTQY

J gene: TRBJ2-2
V gene: TRBV5-6
CDR3 protein: ASSFGQGGGELF

J gene: TRBJ1-5
V gene: TRBV7-9
CDR3 protein: ASSLGGHSSQPQH

J gene: TRBJ1-1
V gene: TRBV6-6
CDR3 protein: ASSQDRGPEAF

J gene: TRBJ2-7
V gene: TRBV30
CDR3 protein: AWSNPGQGAYEQY

J gene: TRBJ2-3
V gene: TRBV6-5
CDR3 protein: ASMSISEDTQY

J gene: TRBJ1-2
V gene: TRBV29-1
CDR3 protein: SVEARPYGYT

J gene: TRBJ1-5
V gene: TRBV6-5
CDR3 protein: ASSYQGEQPQH

J gene: TRBJ2-7
V gene: TRBV19
CDR3 protein: ASSIGQAYEQY

J gene: TRBJ1-6
V gene: TRBV4-2
CDR3 protein: ASSPGRGSPLH

J gene: TRBJ1-5
V gene: TRBV6-1
CDR3 protein: ASTRGGNQPQH

J gene: TRBJ2-7
V gene: TRBV14
CDR3 protein: ASSPQGQDSYEQY

J gene: TRBJ2-1
V gene: TRBV2
CDR3 protein: ASSEWGTGRDEQF

J gene: TRBJ2-1
V gene: TRBV4-1
CDR3 protein: ASSQEVRGMGEQF

J gene: TRBJ2-1
V gene: TRBV15
CDR3 protein: ATSRGGKEQF

J gene: TRBJ2-7
V gene: TRBV30
CDR3 protein: AWGQKSYEQY

J gene: TRBJ2-5
V gene: TRBV7-9
CDR3 protein: ASSSPGDGGGPQY

J gene: TRBJ1-5
V gene: TRBV25-1
CDR3 protein: ASRGGVGQPQH

J gene: TRBJ2-1
V gene: TRBV7-8
CDR3 protein: ASSHPERGSGAGGYNEQF

J gene: TRBJ2-7
V gene: TRBV9
CDR3 protein: ASSVSDRGESYEQY

J gene: TRBJ2-3
V gene: TRBV19
CDR3 protein: ASSIRLAGGTSTDTQY

J gene: TRBJ2-7
V gene: TRBV2
CDR3 protein: ASSVRQGQNEQY

J gene: TRBJ1-1
V gene: TRBV15
CDR3 protein: ATRTGTVAF

J gene: TRBJ2-3
V gene: TRBV10-2
CDR3 protein: ASSEERGSDTQY

J gene: TRBJ1-2
V gene: TRBV14
CDR3 protein: ASSQDPGARGYT

J gene: TRBJ1-6
V gene: TRBV27
CDR3 protein: ASSSASSYNSPLH

J gene: TRBJ1-3
V gene: TRBV5-1
CDR3 protein: ASRSTRDLGNTIY

J gene: TRBJ2-1
V gene: TRBV4-1
CDR3 protein: ASSQATGGAGDEQF

J gene: TRBJ1-6
V gene: TRBV4-1
CDR3 protein: ASSLTWTGRYSPLH